This T cell receptor beta chain was observed in a study of sequential checkpoint blockade in melanoma (dated by TCRdb to 2018 to 2020). Background for the entire study: Using 1:1 randomization, the trial assigned patients either to first-line nivolumab followed by ipilimumab (arm A) or to ipilimumab followed by nivolumab (arm B). Both trial sequences were followed by maintenance nivolumab.

The study at large found these results: The response-prediction model combining TCR metrics and mutation burden needs validation in larger, independent patient cohorts.

TCRbeta CDR3 regions were immunosequenced from genomic DNA with the immunoSEQ Assay. Prior to high-throughput sequencing, genomic DNA was amplified by bias-controlled multiplex PCR. Turning to the authors' computational methods: To quantify the absolute abundance of each unique TCRbeta CDR3 region, the sequences were collapsed and filtered. Clonality, defined as 1 minus Pielou's evenness, was calculated using only productive rearrangements. A previously published method was used to identify clones with significantly greater frequencies in on-treatment samples than in baseline samples. In its TCRdb copy, this immuneACCESS table keeps in-frame sequences only and misses some clones. Where compared with another copy, unresolved V genes explain less than half of these, and the others have no known cause. The V and J calls and clone size come from that table; D and trimming were worked out from the DNA. This sample is represented by 35,000 to 40,000 clones; approximately 90% of them were singletons. The leading ten clones occupy less than 15% of the sample.

The germline V end is reduced by 3 bases and the J end by 0 bases; junction bases left unmatched: 10. Measured from the cysteine to the phenylalanine, the CDR3 is 18 residues long. CDR3 DNA only is kept here, 54 bases in frame from base 1. The germline V gene sets CDR1 to MNHNS and CDR2 to SASEGT. Interpreted using the paper, the treatment or condition label stands for: randomized to nivolumab then ipilimumab (arm A) or the reverse (arm B). Prior DNA-damaging chemotherapy had not been received by any trial patient. On a FACS Aria II flow cytometer, live CD3+CD8+ cells that were negative for CD19 and CD56 were sorted from thawed PBMCs. Samples came from patients with melanoma in CheckMate 064, a randomized, open-label phase II trial of sequential checkpoint blockade. Leukapheresis was used to collect peripheral blood mononuclear cells, which were then purified with Ficoll-Paque and frozen in human serum with about 10% DMSO. Purity of sorted blood CD3+CD8+ cells was verified at >95% immediately after sorting, followed by DNA extraction.

Comment on this clone: Its antigen is not yet known. Nothing much larger sits one base from this clone, and base qualities are not available.

This specimen was CD8+ T cells sorted from blood (inferred from file names), taken from a patient given nivolumab and ipilimumab in sequence. The chain was built from TRBV6-1 and TRBJ1-4, and TRBD1 matches 7 of the central bases. This TCR came from a human donor with melanoma. The CDR3 here reads CASSDTGTAFTTNEKLFF. The sequenced DNA is TGTGCCAGCAGTGATACCGGGACAGCATTTACAACTAATGAAAAACTGTTTTTT.